The clone carrying this T cell receptor beta chain was observed once. The target antigen is unknown. Using immunoSEQ multiplex PCR, the repertoire was profiled, and TCRdb retains in-frame clones only, with some absent. The table records nearly 60,000 clones, approximately 80% of them present only once. The sample originates from a study of OX40 agonist ivuxolimab in advanced cancers. Study information: Prior therapy, whether anti-PD-1, anti-PD-L1 or anti-CTLA-4, was allowed, and about 39% had some. Points from the study as a whole: Clonal expansion in partial responders at 0.1-3.0 mg/kg ranked among the lowest.

The germline V gene has CDR1 LGHNA and CDR2 YNFKEQ. The CDR3 runs 15 residues. The ends were cut back, 1 base at V and 1 base at J, with 8 bases in the middle. The sequence was obtained from an adult with an advanced solid tumor such as melanoma, head and neck, liver or kidney cancer. V gene TRBV4-2 combines with J gene TRBJ2-1, with D possibly being TRBD2 (5 bases). Sequences were derived from CD4+ or CD8+ T cells sorted from blood, sampled in a trial of the OX40 agonist ivuxolimab. CDR3 protein: CASSQATGSYNEQFF. The CDR3 nucleotides read TGTGCCAGCAGCCAAGCCACGGGGTCCTACAATGAGCAGTTCTTC.